The clone carrying this T cell receptor beta chain was seen only a few times. These data come from a study of sequential checkpoint blockade in melanoma. Across the whole study: First-line arms were nivolumab then ipilimumab, or the reverse, randomized 1:1.

Noted treatment: randomized to nivolumab then ipilimumab (arm A) or the reverse (arm B). No patient had prior DNA-damaging chemotherapy. Sorted cells were live CD3+CD8+, lacking CD19 and CD56, from PBMCs. J lost 1 base, V lost 0 bases, and 2 bases had no gene match. Germline-derived CDR1 and CDR2 are MNHNS and SASEGT. This CDR3 region has 15 residues. Profiling relied on immunoSEQ multiplex PCR, and the TCRdb table lists in-frame clones only, not all of them. The sample carries about 17,000 clones, around two thirds recorded once. This specimen consisted of CD8+ T cells sorted from blood (inferred from file names), obtained from a patient given nivolumab and ipilimumab in sequence. This receptor was identified in a human donor with melanoma. V gene TRBV6-1 combines with J gene TRBJ1-1; TRBD1 agrees at 7 bases. The CDR3 DNA is TGTGCCAGCAGTGAAGCGTGGACAGGGAACACTGAAGCTTTCTTT. As protein: CASSEAWTGNTEAFF.